This TCR beta chain derives from a study of cytomegalovirus exposure and HLA in healthy donors (dated by TCRdb to about 2017). A note on the overall study: An earlier analysis of 587 of the donors reported roughly 300 Gb of sequence data and 117 million unique TCR beta sequences obtained from about 179 million T cells. Four to six DR-DQ haplotypes were handled as single units for association and clustering because linkage in the cohort was strong. An earlier analysis of a few hundred of the donors applied high-throughput TCR beta sequencing to assess whether each TCR beta V gene segment acted as functional or pseudogenic. To predict cytomegalovirus infection status, the study combined high-throughput TCR immunosequencing, statistical association of individual TCRs with disease status, and machine learning. Typing coverage varied by locus: roughly 629-640 donors for A, B, C, DRB1 and DQB1; approximately 560 for DQA1; about 570 for DPA1; under 490 for DPB1. In a later analysis, previously published TCR beta repertoires from 500 to 750 donors were re-analyzed and high-resolution HLA genotyping was added so that TCR occurrence patterns could be studied. Besides the first cohort of approximately 670 subjects, a separate validation cohort made up of over 100 different subjects was used. All discovery cohort repertoires had been generated using a single sequencing platform. Across some 400 genotyped donors of the cohort, an average of about 250,000 unique TCR beta nucleotide sequences per donor were sequenced, and roughly 20% of those sequences were non-productive. An early release that covered about 600 HLA-typed donors contained around 330 gigabases of sequencing data and some 87 million unique TCR sequences. Using immunosequencing, the study profiled T cell repertoires from around 670 subjects and related those repertoires to cytomegalovirus serostatus. In the later analysis, no new phenotypic data were used to find candidate immune exposures; instead, reliance was placed on TCR beta sequences and their occurrence across donors. Donor age, sex, ethnicity and CMV serostatus were compiled alongside the repertoire data. Both class I and class II loci were covered by HLA typing, at four-digit resolution. In a later genetic analysis, genome-wide SNP genotypes for about three fifths of the roughly 670 donors were used, and that subset was treated as a discovery cohort. Of the roughly 390 genotyped donors, over 65% fell in the genetic ancestry cluster associated with self-reported Caucasian donors. The study aimed to test whether signatures of past pathogen exposure could be identified by cataloging public T cell receptors. Results the study describes overall, beyond this receptor: At a false discovery rate of 0.05, a later analysis linked approximately 18,000 TCR beta sequences to specific HLA alleles. A few of the identified cytomegalovirus-associated TCR beta chains were confirmed in vitro to be specific for cytomegalovirus antigens. Most TCR sequences were observed very rarely across donors, whereas some public TCRs were present in many individuals. The authors suggested that the approach could potentially be extended to other disease states and immunological phenotypes. Sequencing depth was assumed to be roughly uniform across donors in the presence/absence analyses, though that assumption may not hold. CMV serostatus was the only immune exposure information available for the cohort. The classifier was reported to diagnose cytomegalovirus status with high specificity and sensitivity in both the original cohort and the validation cohort. A later analysis reported that several top co-occurrence clusters appeared linked to parvovirus B19, influenza, CMV and Epstein-Barr virus. In a later genetic analysis, a missense DCLRE1C variant was associated with V-gene and J-gene trimming of TCR beta chains, and the association was replicated in an independent cohort. Because the 87-base-pair reads could not distinguish some IMGT-functional V segments, including TRBV6-2 and TRBV6-3, those segments were excluded. In a later analysis, the rate of TCR association differed among HLA loci, with DRB1 alleles having the most associated TCRs and HLA-C alleles having the fewest. This cohort had only TCR beta chains sequenced, and the lack of alpha or paired-chain data limited which features could be detected. In an earlier analysis of approximately 590 of the donors, most TCR beta V segments were observed in productive rearrangements about 90% or about 30% of the time, broadly matching IMGT annotations. The study listed approximately 160 TCR beta chains as associated with cytomegalovirus. Strong co-occurrence of HLA alleles, especially DR and DQ, made assigning TCR associations to individual alleles difficult. Some 15 rarely observed V segments, including chromosome 9 orphons, were excluded from the earlier analysis of a few hundred of the donors because counts were too low. Correlated functional status among segregating V segments might reflect linkage disequilibrium, but an unknown experimental factor could not be ruled out. A cluster of highly shared sequence variants was judged likely to be a technical artifact of the sequencing pipeline. A further reported finding was that TCR beta sequences accurately predicted the HLA-A and HLA-B alleles for most subjects in the first cohort. Because HLA typing was unavailable for some donors at each locus, only the typed subset was used in association tests. According to a later genetic analysis, donors in an Asian-associated ancestry cluster had fewer N-insertions in productive TCRs than the approximately 650-donor mean. Compared with equally common non-associated chains, HLA-associated TCR beta chains in a later analysis were more clonally expanded and had lower generation probabilities. According to a later analysis, most CMV-associated TCR beta chains appeared to be HLA-restricted, and the HLA associations seemed to be driven largely by CMV exposure.

The CDR3 holds 16 amino acids from the cysteine to the phenylalanine. The entry retains the CDR3 DNA only, 48 bases that are in frame from base 1. The germline V gene (reference sequence) supplies CDR1 SGHNT and CDR2 YYREEE. Trimming costs V 4 bases and J 2 bases, and their ends lie 16 bases apart. Receptor libraries were prepared by the immunoSEQ multiplex PCR assay. For the multiplex PCR, a mixture combining 60 forward primers for TCR Vbeta segments and 13 reverse primers for TCR Jbeta segments was used. Amplification of the CDR3 region of rearranged TCR beta genes was performed with a multiplex PCR assay on genomic DNA. Amplified TCR beta libraries were sequenced as 87-base-pair reads on the Illumina HiSeq System. On the authors' methods: In a later analysis, around 80 million unique TCR beta chains were counted across the approximately 640 repertoires, and roughly 11 million of these chains were shared by at least two donors. Raw reads were error-corrected and collapsed into unique sequences by a nearest-neighbor algorithm in which closely related sequences were merged to remove PCR and sequencing errors. Alignment of CDR3 sequences to IMGT reference sequences was used to assign V, D and J gene segments. For a sequence to be retained, a match of at least six nucleotides to both a V gene segment and a J gene segment was required. Rearrangements were called productive when the CDR3 lacked stop codons and stayed in frame with V and J; all others were non-productive. Following IMGT convention, CDR3 was defined as the stretch from the second conserved V-encoded cysteine up to the conserved J-encoded phenylalanine. In an earlier analysis of approximately 590 of the donors, sequences lacking an unambiguous match to a single V gene segment were excluded. An earlier analysis of about 590 of the donors classified V segments as functional when productive rearrangements were above 56.7% and as segregating when the standard deviation between donors was above 5%. A statistical classification framework was built for diagnosing cytomegalovirus status from the catalog of TCR beta chain sequences. V and J gene assignment, in a later analysis, came from comparing TCR nucleotide sequences with IMGT/GENE-DB human TR gene sequences. In a later analysis, CDR3 sequences and most-parsimonious VDJ recombination scenarios were assigned using the TCRdist pipeline. In a later analysis, each TCR beta chain was defined by its CDR3 amino acid sequence together with its V-gene family, and reads lacking a unique V-gene family were excluded. In a later analysis, approximately 590 highly shared, low-generation-probability nucleotide sequences were removed to address suspected cross-contamination and a sequencing artifact. For each public chain, a later analysis derived a clonal expansion index from normalized ranks of inferred template counts within each repertoire. A later analysis computed generation probabilities with a VDJ recombination model fitted to out-of-frame rearrangements, and checked the results against IGoR. A later analysis scored TCR-TCR, TCR-HLA and TCR-CMV co-occurrence with hypergeometric tests, applying a repertoire-size bias correction to TCR pairs. False discovery rates were estimated in a later analysis by permuting HLA or CMV assignments 20 times. A later analysis grouped co-occurring TCRs with DBSCAN, adding TCRdist sequence similarity when clustering within HLA-allele-positive subsets. Repertoires with fewer than 30,000 or more than 120,000 public chains were left out of co-occurrence clustering, as were four to six repertoires with anomalous nucleotide sharing. The source is immuneACCESS, and TCRdb retained only in-frame sequences with V and J called. Part of the clones is not carried over; for the studies checked, unresolved V genes explain less than half of this, and the remainder is unexplained. V and J calls and clone size are copied from that table; D and trimming were computed from the DNA. This sample holds about 160,000 clones; roughly 80% were observed only once. The leading ten clones occupy roughly 9.7% of the sample.

The cohort comprised around 690 healthy bone marrow donors. At the time of sampling, every cohort member was nominally healthy, though immune exposures that went unrecorded were likely present. The donor was CMV seropositive and was included in the group of 250 to 300 seropositive cohort members. A peripheral blood sample was provided by each donor, and peripheral blood mononuclear cells were used for TCR beta sequencing. The Qiagen DNeasy Blood Extraction Kit was used to extract genomic DNA from the blood cell samples. Concerning this clone itself: Its antigen is unknown. No base quality information exists; no much larger clone differs at one position.

The TCR was taken from a man younger than 35 in good health and CMV-seropositive. The V and J segments used are TRBV5-4 and TRBJ2-1, with a tentative D gene TRBD2 over 5 matching bases. The sequenced sample consisted of PBMCs. The DNA sequence is as follows: TGTGCCAGCAGCCTTGAACCGACTACCCCCTACAATGAGCAGTTCTTC. This codes for CASSLEPTTPYNEQFF. With the rest looked up from the reference TRBV5-4 and TRBJ2-1 genes rather than sequenced, the full variable domain is ETGVTQSPTHLIKTRGQQVTLRCSSQSGHNTVSWYQQALGQGPQFIFQYYREEENGRGNFPPRFSGLQFPNYSSELNVNALELDDSALYLCASSLEPTTPYNEQFFGPGTRLTVL.